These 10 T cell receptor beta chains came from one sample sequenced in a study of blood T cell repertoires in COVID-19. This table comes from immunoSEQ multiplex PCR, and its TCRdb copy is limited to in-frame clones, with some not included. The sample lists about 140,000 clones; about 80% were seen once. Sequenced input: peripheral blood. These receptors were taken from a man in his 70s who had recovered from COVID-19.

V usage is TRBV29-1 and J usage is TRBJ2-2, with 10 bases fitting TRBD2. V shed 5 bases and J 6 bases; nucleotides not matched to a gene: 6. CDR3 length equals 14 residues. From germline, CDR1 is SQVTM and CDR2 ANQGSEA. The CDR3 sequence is CSVISLAGAGELFF. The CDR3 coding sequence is TGCAGCGTTATATCGCTAGCGGGAGCCGGGGAGCTGTTTTTT.

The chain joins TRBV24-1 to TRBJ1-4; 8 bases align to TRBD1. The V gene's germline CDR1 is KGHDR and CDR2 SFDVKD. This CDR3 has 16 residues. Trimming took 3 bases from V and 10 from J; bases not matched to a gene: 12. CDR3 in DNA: TGTGCCACCAGTGATCCAAGGACAGGGAAATTTGGAAAACTGTTTTTT. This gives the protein CATSDPRTGKFGKLFF.

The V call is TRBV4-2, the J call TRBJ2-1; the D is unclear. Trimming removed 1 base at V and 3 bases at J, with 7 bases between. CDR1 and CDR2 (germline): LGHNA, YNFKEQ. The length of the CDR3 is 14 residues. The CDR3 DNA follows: TGTGCCAGCAGCCAAGGACTGGGCTACAATGAGCAGTTCTTC. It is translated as CASSQGLGYNEQFF.

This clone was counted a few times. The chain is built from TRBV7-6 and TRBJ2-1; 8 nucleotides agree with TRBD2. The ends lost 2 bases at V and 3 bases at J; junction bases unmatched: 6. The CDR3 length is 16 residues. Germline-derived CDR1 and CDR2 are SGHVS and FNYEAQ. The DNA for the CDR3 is TGTGCCAGCAGCTTAAGAGTAGCGGGATACTACAATGAGCAGTTCTTC. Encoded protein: CASSLRVAGYYNEQFF.

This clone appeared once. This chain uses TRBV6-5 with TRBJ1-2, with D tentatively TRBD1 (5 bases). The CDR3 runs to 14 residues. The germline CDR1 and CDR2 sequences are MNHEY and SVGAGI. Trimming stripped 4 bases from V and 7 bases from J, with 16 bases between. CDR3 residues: CASSSSGGVGGYTF. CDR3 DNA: TGTGCCAGCAGTTCTTCCGGGGGGGTGGGTGGCTACACCTTC.

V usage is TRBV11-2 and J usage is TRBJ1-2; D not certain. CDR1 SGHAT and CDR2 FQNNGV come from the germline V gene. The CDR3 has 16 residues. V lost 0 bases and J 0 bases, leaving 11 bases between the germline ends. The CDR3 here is CASSLDRERTNYGYTF. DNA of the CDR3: TGTGCCAGCAGCTTAGATCGCGAGAGGACTAACTATGGCTACACCTTC.

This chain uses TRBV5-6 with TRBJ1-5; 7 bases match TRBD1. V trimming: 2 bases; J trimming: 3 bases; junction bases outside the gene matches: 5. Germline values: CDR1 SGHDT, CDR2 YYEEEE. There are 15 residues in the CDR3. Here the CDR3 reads CASSFGTAINQPQHF. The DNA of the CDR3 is TGTGCCAGCAGCTTCGGGACAGCTATCAATCAGCCCCAGCATTTT.

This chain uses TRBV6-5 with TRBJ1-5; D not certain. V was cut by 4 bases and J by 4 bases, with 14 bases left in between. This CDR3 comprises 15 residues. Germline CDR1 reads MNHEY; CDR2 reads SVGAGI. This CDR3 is CASSFQAFDNQPQHF. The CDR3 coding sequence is TGTGCCAGCAGTTTCCAGGCTTTCGATAATCAGCCCCAGCATTTT.

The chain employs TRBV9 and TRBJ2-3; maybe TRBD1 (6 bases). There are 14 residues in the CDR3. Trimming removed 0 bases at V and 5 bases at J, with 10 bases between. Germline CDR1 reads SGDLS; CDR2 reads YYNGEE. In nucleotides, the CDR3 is TGTGCCAGCAGCGTAGCACAGGGACGAGATACGCAGTATTTT. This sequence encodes CASSVAQGRDTQYF.

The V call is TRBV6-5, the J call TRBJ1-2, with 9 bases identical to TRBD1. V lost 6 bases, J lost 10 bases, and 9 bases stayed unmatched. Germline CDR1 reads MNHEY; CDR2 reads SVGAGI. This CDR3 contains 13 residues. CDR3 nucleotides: TGTGCCAGCAGGTCCTCCGGGACAGGGTCCTACACCTTC. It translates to CASRSSGTGSYTF.